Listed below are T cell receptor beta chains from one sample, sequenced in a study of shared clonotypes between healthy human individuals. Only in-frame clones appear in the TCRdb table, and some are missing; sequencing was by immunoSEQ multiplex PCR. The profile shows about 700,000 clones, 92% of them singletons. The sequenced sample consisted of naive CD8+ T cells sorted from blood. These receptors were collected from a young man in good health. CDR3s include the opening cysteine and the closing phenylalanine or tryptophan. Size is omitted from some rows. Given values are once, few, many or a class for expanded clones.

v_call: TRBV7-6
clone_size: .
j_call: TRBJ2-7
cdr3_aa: CASSPYRTSLSLRDEQYF

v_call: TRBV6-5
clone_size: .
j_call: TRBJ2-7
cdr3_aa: CASSRLVFDEQYF

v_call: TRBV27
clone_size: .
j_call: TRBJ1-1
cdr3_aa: CASSWRGIRTEAFF

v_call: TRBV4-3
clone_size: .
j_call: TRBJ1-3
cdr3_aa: CASSLNRGSGNTIYF

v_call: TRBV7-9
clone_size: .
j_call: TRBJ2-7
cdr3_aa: CASTPQSPYEQYF

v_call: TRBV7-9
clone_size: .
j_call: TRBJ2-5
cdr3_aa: CASSLGGRQETQYF

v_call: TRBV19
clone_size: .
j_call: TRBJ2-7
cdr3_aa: CASSLGTGSPYEQYF

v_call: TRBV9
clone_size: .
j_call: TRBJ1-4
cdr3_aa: CASSDGQGQEKLFF

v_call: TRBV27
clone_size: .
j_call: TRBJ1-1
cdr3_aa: CASSILGATEAFF

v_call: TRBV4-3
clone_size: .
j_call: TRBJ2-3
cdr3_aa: CASSQVDRSTDTQYF

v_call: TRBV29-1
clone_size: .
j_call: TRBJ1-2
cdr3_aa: CSVRGGLSPDYGYTF

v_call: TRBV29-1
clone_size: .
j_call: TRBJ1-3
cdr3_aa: CSAKGDSGNTIYF

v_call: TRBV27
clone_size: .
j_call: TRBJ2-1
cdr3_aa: CASSSSPRGSINEQFF

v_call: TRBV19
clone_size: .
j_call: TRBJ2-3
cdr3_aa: CASSIRPDTQYF

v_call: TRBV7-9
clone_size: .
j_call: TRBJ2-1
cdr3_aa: CASDRGDSYNEQFF

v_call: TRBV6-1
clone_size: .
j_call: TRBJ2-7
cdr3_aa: CASSSLAGTTYEQYF

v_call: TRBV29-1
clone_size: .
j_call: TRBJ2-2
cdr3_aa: CSGGPITGELFF

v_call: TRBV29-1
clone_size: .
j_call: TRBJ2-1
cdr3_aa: CSVEPRVGNEQFF

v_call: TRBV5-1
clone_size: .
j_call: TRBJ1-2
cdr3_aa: CASSSGYGYTF

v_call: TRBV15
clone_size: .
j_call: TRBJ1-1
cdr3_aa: CATSRMGLQAFF

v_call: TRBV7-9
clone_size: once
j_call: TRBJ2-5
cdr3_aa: CASSSRQGAWETQYF

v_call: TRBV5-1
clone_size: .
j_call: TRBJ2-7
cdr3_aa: CASSLVLGQASHEQYF

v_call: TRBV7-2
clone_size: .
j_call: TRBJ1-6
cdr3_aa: CASSLVPAGVNSPLHF

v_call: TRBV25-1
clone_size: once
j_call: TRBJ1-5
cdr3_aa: CASSGGVNQPQHF

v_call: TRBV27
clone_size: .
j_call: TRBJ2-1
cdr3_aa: CASKLAGFYNEQFF

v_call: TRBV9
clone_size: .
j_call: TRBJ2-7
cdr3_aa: CASGVPSEQYF

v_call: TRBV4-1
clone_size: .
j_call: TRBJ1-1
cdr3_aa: CASSHPGSRTEAFF

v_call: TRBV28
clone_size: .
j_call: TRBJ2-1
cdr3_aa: CASSSLKNEQFF

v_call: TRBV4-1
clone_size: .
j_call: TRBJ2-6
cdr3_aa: CASSQEPEAFYLSGANVLTF

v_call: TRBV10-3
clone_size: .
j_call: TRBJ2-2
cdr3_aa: CATQAPNTGELFF

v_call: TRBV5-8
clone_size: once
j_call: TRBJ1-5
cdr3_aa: CASSLLFSHTSNQPQHF

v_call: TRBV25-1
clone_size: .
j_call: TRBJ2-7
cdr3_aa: CASSESPPGTAYEQYF

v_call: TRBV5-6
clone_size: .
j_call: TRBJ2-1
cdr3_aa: CASSLGGSYNEQFF

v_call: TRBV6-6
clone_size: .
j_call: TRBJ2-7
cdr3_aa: CASSRPETPYEQYF

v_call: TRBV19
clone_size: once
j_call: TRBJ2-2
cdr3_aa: CASSKGQLNTGELFF

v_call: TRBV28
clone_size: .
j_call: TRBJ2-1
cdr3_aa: CASSFFTSGRAYEQFF

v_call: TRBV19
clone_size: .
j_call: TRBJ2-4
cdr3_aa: CASSMIGGRKNIQYF

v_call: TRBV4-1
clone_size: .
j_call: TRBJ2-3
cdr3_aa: CASSQGEIAVSSTDTQYF

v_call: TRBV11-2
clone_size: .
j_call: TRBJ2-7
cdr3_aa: CASSSTSDEQYF

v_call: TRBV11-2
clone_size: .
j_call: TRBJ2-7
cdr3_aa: CASSVNRGLLYEQYF

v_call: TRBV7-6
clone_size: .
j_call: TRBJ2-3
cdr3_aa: CASSLTGGGDTQYF

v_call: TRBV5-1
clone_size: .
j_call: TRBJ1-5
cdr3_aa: CASSLGQGSGQPQHF

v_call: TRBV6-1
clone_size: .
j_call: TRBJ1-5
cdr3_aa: CASSESLPGQPQHF

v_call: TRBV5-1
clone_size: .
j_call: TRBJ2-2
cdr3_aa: CASSAGQGYTGELFF

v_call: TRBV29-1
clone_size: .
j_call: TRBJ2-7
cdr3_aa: CSVTGVLSYEQYF

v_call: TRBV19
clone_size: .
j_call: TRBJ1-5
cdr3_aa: CASSNLPGLNQPQHF

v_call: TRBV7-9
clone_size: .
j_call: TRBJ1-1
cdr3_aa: CASSSGQLNTEAFF

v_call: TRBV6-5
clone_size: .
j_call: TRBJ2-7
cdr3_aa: CASRERDIPGGEQYF

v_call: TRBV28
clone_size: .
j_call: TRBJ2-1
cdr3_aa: CASMGAVGKRYNEQFF

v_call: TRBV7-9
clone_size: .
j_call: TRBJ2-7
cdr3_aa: CASSDSTGSGLFGYEQYF

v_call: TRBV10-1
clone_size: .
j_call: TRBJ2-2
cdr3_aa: CASSESTGELFF

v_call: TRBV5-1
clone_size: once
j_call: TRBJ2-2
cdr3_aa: CASSDPYSGRTRTTNTGELFF

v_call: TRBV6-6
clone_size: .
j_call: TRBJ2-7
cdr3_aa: CASSPGSGPYEQYF

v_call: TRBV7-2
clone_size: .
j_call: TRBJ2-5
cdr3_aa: CASSLVFSGRLQETQYF

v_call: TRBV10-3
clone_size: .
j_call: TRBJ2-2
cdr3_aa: CAISHDRTRDGELFF

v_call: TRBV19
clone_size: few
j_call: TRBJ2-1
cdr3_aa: CASSISFGNEQFF

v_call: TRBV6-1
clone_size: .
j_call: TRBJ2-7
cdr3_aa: CASLPGPSYEQYF

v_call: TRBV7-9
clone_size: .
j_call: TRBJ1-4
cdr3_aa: CASSPPGQSNEKLFF